Detailed here is one TCR beta chain. Its antigen is undetermined. This entry is derived from a study of tumor-infiltrating lymphocytes in primary liver carcinoma. Study at large: Read depth, roughly 3.65 to 7.13 million productive TCRbeta reads, did not differ significantly between tissues. Study conclusions and caveats: Tumors significantly exceeded blood in top-250-clone fraction (p = 0.039).

Unsorted whole blood yielded blood RNA, and germline DNA was extracted as well. The input was 500 ng total RNA; TCR beta cDNA was made from it with a constant-region primer. Each TCR beta library was derived from three nested multiplex PCR rounds that employed slightly modified ARM-PCR. In the first two PCR rounds, TRBV1-TRBV30 forward primers were paired with a C-beta reverse primer, and each round lasted about 10 cycles. TCRdb reprocessed the multiplex PCR reads with MiXCR, giving one entry per CDR3 protein. Here the sample spans hundreds of thousands of distinct CDR3 sequences, roughly three fifths being singletons. CDR3 length: 16 residues. The junction had 10 bases not matched to a gene; V was cut back by 5 bases and J by 4 bases. Germline V gene lookup returns CDR1 SEHNR and CDR2 FQNEAQ (reference sequence).

Sequencing input: peripheral blood. The sequence was collected from a woman aged 25 to 39 with primary liver carcinoma and hepatitis B virus infection. The rearrangement joins TRBV7-9 to TRBJ2-3; 9 nucleotides align to TRBD1. This CDR3 reads CASSQKGTGLADTQYF. The CDR3 coding sequence is TGTGCCAGCAGCCAGAAAGGGACAGGGCTGGCAGATACGCAGTATTTT.